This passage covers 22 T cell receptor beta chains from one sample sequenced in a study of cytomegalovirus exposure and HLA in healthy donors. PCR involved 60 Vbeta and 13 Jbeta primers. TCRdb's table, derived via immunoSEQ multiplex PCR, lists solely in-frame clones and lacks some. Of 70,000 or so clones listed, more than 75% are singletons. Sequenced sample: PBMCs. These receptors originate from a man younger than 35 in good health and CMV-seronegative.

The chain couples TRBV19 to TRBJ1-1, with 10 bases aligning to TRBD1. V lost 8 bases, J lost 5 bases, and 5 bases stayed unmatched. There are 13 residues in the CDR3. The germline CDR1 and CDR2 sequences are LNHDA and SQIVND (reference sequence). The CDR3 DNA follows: TGTGCCAGTCTCGACAGGGGGCTTACTGAAGCTTTCTTT. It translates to CASLDRGLTEAFF. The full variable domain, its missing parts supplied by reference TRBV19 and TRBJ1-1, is DGGITQSPKYLFRKEGQNVTLSCEQNLNHDAMYWYRQDPGQGLRLIYYSQIVNDFQKGDIAEGYSVSREKKESFPLTVTSAQKNPTAFYLCASLDRGLTEAFFGQGTRLTVV.

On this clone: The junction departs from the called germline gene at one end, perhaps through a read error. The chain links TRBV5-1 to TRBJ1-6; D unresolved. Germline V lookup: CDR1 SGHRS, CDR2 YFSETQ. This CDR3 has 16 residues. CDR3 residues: CAGSLVGDPVDSPLHF. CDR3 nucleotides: TGCGCCGGCAGCTTGGTCGGGGATCCCGTCGATTCACCCCTCCACTTT.

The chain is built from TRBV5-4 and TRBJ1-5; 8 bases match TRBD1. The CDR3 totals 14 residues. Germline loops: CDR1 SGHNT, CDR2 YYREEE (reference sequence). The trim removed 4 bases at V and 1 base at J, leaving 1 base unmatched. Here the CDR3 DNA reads TGTGCCAGCAGCCGACAGGGGAGCAATCAGCCCCAGCATTTT. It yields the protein CASSRQGSNQPQHF.

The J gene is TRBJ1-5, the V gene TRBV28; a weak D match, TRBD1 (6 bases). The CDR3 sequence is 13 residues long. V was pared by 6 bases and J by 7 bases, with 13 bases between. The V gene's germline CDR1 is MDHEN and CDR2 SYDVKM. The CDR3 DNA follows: TGTGCCAGCAGCTACAGGGTCACCCAGCCCCAGCATTTT. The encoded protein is CASSYRVTQPQHF.

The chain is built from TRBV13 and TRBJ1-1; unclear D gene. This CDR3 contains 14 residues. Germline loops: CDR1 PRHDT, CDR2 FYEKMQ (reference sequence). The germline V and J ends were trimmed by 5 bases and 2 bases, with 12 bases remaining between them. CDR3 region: CASSPRQANTEAFF. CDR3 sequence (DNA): TGTGCCAGCAGCCCCAGACAAGCCAACACTGAAGCTTTCTTT.

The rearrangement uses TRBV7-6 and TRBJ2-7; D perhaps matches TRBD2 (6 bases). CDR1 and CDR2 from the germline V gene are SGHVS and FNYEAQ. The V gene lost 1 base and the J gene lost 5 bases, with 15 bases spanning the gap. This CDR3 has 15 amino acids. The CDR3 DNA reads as TGTGCCAGCAGCTTAGAGGCCCGGAGGGGCGACGAGCAGTACTTC. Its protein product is CASSLEARRGDEQYF.

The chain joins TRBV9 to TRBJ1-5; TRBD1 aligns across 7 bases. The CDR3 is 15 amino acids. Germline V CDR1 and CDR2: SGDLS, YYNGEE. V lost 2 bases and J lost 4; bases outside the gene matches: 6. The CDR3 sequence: CASSVTTGSNQPQHF. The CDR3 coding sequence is TGTGCCAGCAGCGTCACGACAGGGTCAAATCAGCCCCAGCATTTT.

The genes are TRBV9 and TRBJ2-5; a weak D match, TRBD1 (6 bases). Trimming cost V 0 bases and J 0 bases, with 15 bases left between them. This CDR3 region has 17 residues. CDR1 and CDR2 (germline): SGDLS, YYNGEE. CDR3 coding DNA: TGTGCCAGCAGCGTAGCTACAAAAGGGGGAAACCAAGAGACCCAGTACTTC. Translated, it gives CASSVATKGGNQETQYF.

Here the CDR3 DNA reads TGCGCCAGCCAGCACGGGGGGAATTCACCCCTCCACTTT. It translates to CASQHGGNSPLHF. The gene calls are TRBV5-1 and TRBJ1-6; maybe TRBD1 (5 bases). This CDR3 has 13 residues. CDR1 is SGHRS and CDR2 is YFSETQ in the germline V gene. V was trimmed by 7 bases and J by 7 bases, leaving 12 bases between them. The full variable domain, in which reference TRBV5-1 and TRBJ1-6 provide the parts outside the CDR3, is KAGVTQTPRYLIKTRGQQVTLSCSPISGHRSVSWYQQTPGQGLQFLFEYFSETQRNKGNFPGRFSGRQFSNSRSEMNVSTLELGDSALYLCASQHGGNSPLHFGNGTRLTVT.

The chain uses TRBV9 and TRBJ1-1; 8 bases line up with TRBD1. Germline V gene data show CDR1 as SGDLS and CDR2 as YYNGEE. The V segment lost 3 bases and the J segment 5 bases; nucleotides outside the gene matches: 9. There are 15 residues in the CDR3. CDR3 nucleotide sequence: TGTGCCAGCAGCGCCCTCCAGGGGGCTTTTACTGAAGCTTTCTTT. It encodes CASSALQGAFTEAFF. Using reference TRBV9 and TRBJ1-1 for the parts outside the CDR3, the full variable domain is DSGVTQTPKHLITATGQRVTLRCSPRSGDLSVYWYQQSLDQGLQFLIQYYNGEERAKGNILERFSAQQFPDLHSELNLSSLELGDSALYFCASSALQGAFTEAFFGQGTRLTVV.

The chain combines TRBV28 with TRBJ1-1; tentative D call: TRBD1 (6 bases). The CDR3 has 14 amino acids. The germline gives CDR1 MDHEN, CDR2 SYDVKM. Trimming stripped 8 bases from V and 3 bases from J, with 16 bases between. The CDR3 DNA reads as TGTGCCAGCGGTAGACAGGCGCGTGACACTGAAGCTTTCTTT. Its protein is CASGRQARDTEAFF.

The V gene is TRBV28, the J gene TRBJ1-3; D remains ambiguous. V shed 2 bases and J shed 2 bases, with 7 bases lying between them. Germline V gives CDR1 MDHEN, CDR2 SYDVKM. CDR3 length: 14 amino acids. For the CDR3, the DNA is TGTGCCAGCAGTTTAAAACAACCTGGAAACACCATATATTTT. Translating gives CASSLKQPGNTIYF.

CDR3: CASSLGQLRSGELFF. The CDR3 bases are TGTGCCAGCAGCTTAGGGCAATTAAGGAGCGGGGAGCTGTTTTTT. V is TRBV7-6 and J is TRBJ2-2; D is unclear. This CDR3 region has 15 residues. Trimming took off 1 base at V and 7 bases at J, with 13 bases between the two ends. The germline V gene has CDR1 SGHVS and CDR2 FNYEAQ. The variable domain in full, completed from reference TRBV7-6 and TRBJ2-2, reads GAGVSQSPRYKVTKRGQDVALRCDPISGHVSLYWYRQALGQGPEFLTYFNYEAQQDKSGLPNDRFSAERPEGSISTLTIQRTEQRDSAMYRCASSLGQLRSGELFFGEGSRLTVL.

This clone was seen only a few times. This chain's CDR3 is CASSLATQFF. As DNA, the CDR3 is TGTGCCAGCAGCTTAGCTACCCAGTTCTTC. The chain links TRBV11-2 to TRBJ2-1; D unresolved. V was pared by 1 base and J by 13 bases, with 5 bases between. The CDR3 totals 10 residues. The germline CDR1 and CDR2 sequences are SGHAT and FQNNGV.

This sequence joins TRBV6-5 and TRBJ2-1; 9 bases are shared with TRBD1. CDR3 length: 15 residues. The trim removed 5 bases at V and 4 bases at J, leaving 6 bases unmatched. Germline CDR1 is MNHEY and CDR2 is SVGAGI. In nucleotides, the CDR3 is TGTGCCAGCAGTGTACAGGGGGCCAAGTACAATGAGCAGTTCTTC. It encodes CASSVQGAKYNEQFF.

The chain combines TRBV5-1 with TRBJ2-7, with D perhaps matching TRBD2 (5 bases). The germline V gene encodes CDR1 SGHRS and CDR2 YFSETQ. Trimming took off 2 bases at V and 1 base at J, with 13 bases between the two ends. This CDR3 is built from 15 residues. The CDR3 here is CASSLVQPGSYEQYF. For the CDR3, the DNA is TGCGCCAGCAGCTTAGTACAACCGGGGTCCTACGAGCAGTACTTC.

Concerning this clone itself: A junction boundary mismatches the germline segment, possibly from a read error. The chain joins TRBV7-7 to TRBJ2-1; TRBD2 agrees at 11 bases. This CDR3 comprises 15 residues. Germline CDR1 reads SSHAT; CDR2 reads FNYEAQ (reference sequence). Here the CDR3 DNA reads TGTGCTAGCAGCTTACTAGCGGGAGTGAGCAATGAGCAGTTCTTC. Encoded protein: CASSLLAGVSNEQFF.

This chain's CDR3 is CASSFRTRLAGGLYNEQFF. The CDR3 DNA reads TGTGCCAGCAGTTTCCGAACTCGACTAGCGGGGGGGCTCTACAATGAGCAGTTCTTC. V and J are TRBV27 and TRBJ2-1; 14 bases fit TRBD2. Germline trimming cut 3 bases from V and 3 bases from J; bases unmatched to any gene: 10. Germline values: CDR1 MNHEY, CDR2 SMNVEV (reference sequence). The CDR3 covers 19 residues.

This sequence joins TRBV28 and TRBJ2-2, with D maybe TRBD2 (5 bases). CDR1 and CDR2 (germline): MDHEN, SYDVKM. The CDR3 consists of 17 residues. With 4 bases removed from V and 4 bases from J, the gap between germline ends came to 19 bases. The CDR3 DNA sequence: TGTGCCAGCAGTTCCCCCACGGGGTTAAGTGTCACCGGGGAGCTGTTTTTT. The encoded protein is CASSSPTGLSVTGELFF.

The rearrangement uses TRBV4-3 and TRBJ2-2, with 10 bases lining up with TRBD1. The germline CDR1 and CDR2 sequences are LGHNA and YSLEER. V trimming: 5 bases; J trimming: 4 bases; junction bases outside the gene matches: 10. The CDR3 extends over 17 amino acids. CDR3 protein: CASSARDRGAPTGELFF. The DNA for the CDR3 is TGCGCCAGCAGCGCTAGGGACAGGGGAGCGCCCACCGGGGAGCTGTTTTTT.

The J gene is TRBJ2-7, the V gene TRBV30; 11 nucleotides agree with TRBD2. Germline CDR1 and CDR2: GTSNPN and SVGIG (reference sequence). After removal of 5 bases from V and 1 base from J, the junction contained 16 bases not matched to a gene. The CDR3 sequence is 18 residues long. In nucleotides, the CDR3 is TGTGCCTGGGGGACAGGGCTAGCGGGGGGCTCCAGGTCCTACGAGCAGTACTTC. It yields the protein CAWGTGLAGGSRSYEQYF.

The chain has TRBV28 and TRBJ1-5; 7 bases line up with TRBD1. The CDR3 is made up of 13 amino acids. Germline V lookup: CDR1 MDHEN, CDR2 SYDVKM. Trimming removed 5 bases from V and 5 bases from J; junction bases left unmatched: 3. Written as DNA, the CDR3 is TGTGCCAGCAGTAACAGGGGTTATCAGCCCCAGCATTTT. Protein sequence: CASSNRGYQPQHF.